This T cell receptor (beta chain) comes out of a study of T-cell reconstitution after alpha-beta-depleted transplantation in children. This clonotype was picked up many times. Unique molecular identifiers were used in preparing the TCRbeta library. TCRdb re-called the PCR reads with MiXCR, one entry per CDR3 protein. Of about 160,000 distinct CDR3 sequences listed, 11% were seen once; the top ten hold around 14%. There are 13 residues in the CDR3. Germline V gene data show CDR1 as SGHKS and CDR2 as YYEKEE (reference sequence). Deletions cut 6 bases from V and 2 bases from J, with 10 bases between. The clonotype originates from a boy under 10 years old with acute myeloid leukemia, due to receive a stem cell transplant. The material was PBMCs, obtained before TCRalphabeta/CD19-depleted stem cell transplant. J is TRBJ2-3 and V is TRBV5-5; possibly TRBD1 for D (6 bases). The CDR3 bases are TGTGCCAGCACCCGGGACAACACAGATACGCAGTATTTT. This gives the protein CASTRDNTDTQYF.